This section outlines one T cell receptor (beta chain) sequence together with its context. These data come from a study of shared clonotypes between healthy human individuals. Measured with immunoSEQ multiplex PCR; TCRdb has only the in-frame clones, and not every one. This table holds approximately 810,000 clones, approximately 92% found once. It was CD45RO-negative cells, positively selected for CCR7, that made up naive CD8 cells, with terminally differentiated effector memory CD45RA+ cells excluded. The sample consisted of naive CD8+ T cells sorted from blood. The clonotype comes from a man aged 25-40 years in good health.

The DNA for the CDR3 is TGTGCCAGCAGCCCTGAGGGCCGGGTACAGTACTTC. It yields the protein CASSPEGRVQYF. The V call is TRBV7-9, the J call TRBJ2-7; D may be TRBD2 (5 bases). V shed 5 bases and J shed 10 bases, with 15 bases lying between them. This CDR3 spans 12 amino acids. In germline, CDR1 is SEHNR, CDR2 FQNEAQ (reference sequence).